This T cell receptor (beta chain) is drawn from a study of T-cell reconstitution after alpha-beta-depleted transplantation in children. Molecular barcoding with unique molecular identifiers was used for the TCRbeta library. TCRdb analysed the PCR reads with MiXCR anew, one entry per CDR3 protein. The data contain approximately 640,000 distinct CDR3 sequences, 16% of them seen just once; the ten biggest clones take up approximately 1%. The material was PBMCs from the stem cell graft donor, obtained from the stem cell graft. The receptor was isolated from a human donor who donated a stem cell graft to a child with acute myeloid leukemia.

The CDR3 bases are TGTGCCAGCAGCGTAGTTCCGCAAGAGACCCAGTACTTC. This translates into CASSVVPQETQYF. The V and J genes are TRBV9 and TRBJ2-5; D unclear. V shed 0 bases and J shed 2 bases, with 5 bases lying between them. The germline CDR1 and CDR2 sequences are SGDLS and YYNGEE. The CDR3 runs to 13 residues.